Here is one T cell receptor beta chain with its context. This clone was counted many times. Its antigen is currently not known. No base quality information exists; no much larger clone differs at one position. TCRbeta CDR3 regions were amplified from genomic DNA by means of the immunoSEQ Assay, a bias-controlled multiplex PCR. The published analysis was carried out like this. Within the assay, amplification of reference gene primers was used to estimate how many nucleated cells each sample contained. Sequence reads were collapsed and filtered to measure the absolute abundance of every unique TCRbeta CDR3 rearrangement. For each sample, productive Simpson clonality was calculated as the square root of Simpson's diversity index across productive rearrangements. TCRdb took this table from immuneACCESS and kept in-frame rearrangements with V and J called. Such tables lack part of the clones; where checked against another copy, unresolved V genes explain under half of the gap, and the rest is unexplained. V and J calls and clone size are as listed in that table; D and trimming were resolved from the DNA. The sample table shows about 170,000 clones, and around 81% are seen once. In total, the top ten clones hold 11% of the sample.

The record originates from a study of blood T cell repertoires in COVID-19 (dated by TCRdb to the early 2020s). Regarding the research as a whole: Samples from collaborators originated in the United States, Italy and Spain and spanned both the acute and convalescent phases of COVID-19. The dataset comprised deeply sampled blood TCRbeta repertoires from subjects exposed to, actively infected with, or recovered from COVID-19. Samples were obtained from the ongoing ImmuneRACE study (first 160 participants) and from 1,254 subjects provided by 6 global collaborators. Nearly every sample came with metadata listing a de-identified subject ID, COVID-19 status, age in years and sex. Where available, HLA class I and class II types were obtained from metadata supplied by the sample provider rather than from assay-based typing. The prospective study material was composed of cDNA or gDNA derived from T cells, B-cell-depleted T cells, or PBMCs. A freely available public database, intended as a resource for researchers studying the immune response to SARS-CoV-2, is where the repertoires were released.

In the germline V gene, CDR1 corresponds to SGDLS and CDR2 to YYNGEE. V is cut back by 3 bases and J by 8 bases, with 3 bases in the junction unmatched. Inclusive of the bounding cysteine and phenylalanine, the CDR3 is 12 residues long. The DNA shown is the 36-base CDR3, in frame from base 1. What the research found in general, with its limitations: Clinical and demographic metadata were provided uncurated, with the amount varying by source and participant.

Collaborating institutions collected whole blood in K2EDTA tubes following their own protocols. For TCRbeta analysis, collaborators shipped samples in one of three forms: frozen whole blood, isolated PBMCs, or DNA extracted from either of those sample types. The sequence is built from TRBV9 and TRBJ1-1; a stretch of 8 junction bases matches TRBD1. The sample consisted of peripheral blood. The clonotype was recovered from a man between 65 and 79 years old with active or convalescent COVID-19. The CDR3 is CASSEGQGEAFF. The sequenced DNA: TGTGCCAGCAGCGAAGGACAGGGAGAAGCTTTCTTT.